This T cell receptor (beta chain) comes out of a study of control samples from healthy donors and cancer patients. V trimming: 1 base; J trimming: 1 base; junction bases outside the gene matches: 2. The germline CDR1 and CDR2 sequences are SGHKS and YYEKEE (reference sequence). This CDR3 is 15 amino acids long. The method was immunoSEQ multiplex PCR; TCRdb's version includes in-frame clones alone and lacks a portion of them. The data contain 78,000 or so clones, about 88% of them singletons. V and J are TRBV5-5 and TRBJ1-3; 7 nucleotides line up with TRBD1. Sequencing was carried out using blood. The sequence was obtained from a woman aged 45 to 65 in good health. CDR3 DNA: TGTGCCAGCAGCTTGCACAGGGGTTCTGGAAACACCATATATTTT. Its protein is CASSLHRGSGNTIYF.